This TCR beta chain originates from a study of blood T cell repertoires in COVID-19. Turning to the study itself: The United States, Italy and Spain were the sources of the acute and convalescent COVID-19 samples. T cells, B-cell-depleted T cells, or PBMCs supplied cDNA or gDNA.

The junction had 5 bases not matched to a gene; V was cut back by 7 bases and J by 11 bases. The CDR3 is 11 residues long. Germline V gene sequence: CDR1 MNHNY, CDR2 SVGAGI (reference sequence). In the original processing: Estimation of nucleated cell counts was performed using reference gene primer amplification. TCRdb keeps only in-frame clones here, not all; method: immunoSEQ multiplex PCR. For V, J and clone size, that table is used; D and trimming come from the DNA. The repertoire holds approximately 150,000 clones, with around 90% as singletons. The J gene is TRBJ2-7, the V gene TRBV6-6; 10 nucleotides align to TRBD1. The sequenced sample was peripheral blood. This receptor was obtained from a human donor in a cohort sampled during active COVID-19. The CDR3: CASIDRGREYF. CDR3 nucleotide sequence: TGTGCCAGCATAGACAGGGGGCGCGAGTACTTC.